This TCR beta chain was sequenced in a study of CD8 T cells in ankylosing spondylitis. Whole-study findings and limits: Blood from ankylosing spondylitis patients appeared to carry a characteristic roughly eight-variant TCR beta motif.

The CDR3 is 14 amino acids. The ends were cut back, 5 bases at V and 2 bases at J, with 11 bases in the middle. Per the germline V gene, CDR1 is SGHVS and CDR2 is FQNEAQ. This clonotype was seen repeatedly, ten times or more. Antigen specificity is unknown. Quantitative 5'-RACE with molecular barcodes was used to make the TCR beta libraries. Each CDR3 protein gets one entry after TCRdb re-called the 5' RACE reads with MiXCR. The table has about 450,000 distinct CDR3 sequences, more than 25% seen once. The sequence was obtained from a male donor with ankylosing spondylitis. Sequencing input: blood, either unsorted or a sorted T cell fraction (not recorded which). The rearrangement links TRBV7-8 to TRBJ2-3; D ambiguous. Here the CDR3 DNA reads TGTGCCAGCAGCCCAAGGGCTAACACAGATACGCAGTATTTT. It encodes CASSPRANTDTQYF.